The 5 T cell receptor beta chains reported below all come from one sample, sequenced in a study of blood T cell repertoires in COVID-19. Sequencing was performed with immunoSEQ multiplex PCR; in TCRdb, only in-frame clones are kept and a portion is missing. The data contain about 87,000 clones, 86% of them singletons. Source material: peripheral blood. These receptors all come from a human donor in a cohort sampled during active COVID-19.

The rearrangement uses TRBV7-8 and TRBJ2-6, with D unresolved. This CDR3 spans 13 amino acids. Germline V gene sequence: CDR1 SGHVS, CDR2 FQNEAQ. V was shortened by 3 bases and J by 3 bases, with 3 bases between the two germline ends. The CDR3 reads CASSFYGANVLTF. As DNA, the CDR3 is TGTGCCAGCAGCTTTTATGGGGCCAACGTCCTGACTTTC.

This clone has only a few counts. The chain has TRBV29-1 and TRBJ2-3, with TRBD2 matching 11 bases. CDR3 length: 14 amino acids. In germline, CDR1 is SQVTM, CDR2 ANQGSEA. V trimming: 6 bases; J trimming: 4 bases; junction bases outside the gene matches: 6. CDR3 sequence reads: CSVQTSGRADTQYF. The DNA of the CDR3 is TGCAGCGTGCAAACTAGCGGGAGAGCAGATACGCAGTATTTT.

The CDR3 is CATRGTATDTQYF. The DNA for the CDR3 is TGTGCCACCAGAGGGACTGCCACAGATACGCAGTATTTT. V usage is TRBV24-1 and J usage is TRBJ2-3; TRBD2 might be the D (6 bases). The CDR3 length is 13 residues. Germline V gene sequence: CDR1 KGHDR, CDR2 SFDVKD. The germline V and J ends were trimmed by 7 bases and 2 bases, with 9 bases remaining between them.

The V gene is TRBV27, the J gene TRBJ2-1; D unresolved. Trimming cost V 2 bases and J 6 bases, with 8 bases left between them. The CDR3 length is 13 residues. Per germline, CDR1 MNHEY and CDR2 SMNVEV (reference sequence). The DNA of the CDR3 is TGTGCCAGCAGTTTAGCTAGTGGCAATGAGCAGTTCTTC. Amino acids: CASSLASGNEQFF.

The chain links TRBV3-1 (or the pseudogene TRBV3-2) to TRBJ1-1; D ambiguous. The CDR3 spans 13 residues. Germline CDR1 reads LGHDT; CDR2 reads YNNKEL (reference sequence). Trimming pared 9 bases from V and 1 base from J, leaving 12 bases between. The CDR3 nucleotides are TGTGCCAGTAGCAACAGCAGGAACACTGAAGCTTTCTTT. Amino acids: CASSNSRNTEAFF.